These 26 T cell receptor beta chains came from one sample sequenced in a study of blood T cell repertoires in COVID-19. Clones were read by immunoSEQ multiplex PCR, and TCRdb kept only the in-frame ones, dropping some. In the table there are roughly 150,000 clones, 85% to 90% of which are singletons. The source material was peripheral blood. These receptors all stem from a man aged 50 or older who had recovered from COVID-19.

J is TRBJ2-5 and V is TRBV3-1 (or the pseudogene TRBV3-2); 11 nucleotides line up with TRBD2. This CDR3 has 14 residues. J was trimmed by 4 bases and V by 6 bases; bases with no gene match: 4. The germline V gene encodes CDR1 LGHDT and CDR2 YNNKEL (reference sequence). This CDR3 is CASRSSGRIETQYF. CDR3 in DNA: TGTGCCAGCAGGTCTAGCGGGAGGATAGAGACCCAGTACTTC.

The chain links TRBV28 to TRBJ2-7; 9 bases are shared with TRBD2. This CDR3 spans 13 amino acids. V dropped 8 bases and J dropped 7; count of bases not matched to a gene: 9. The germline gives CDR1 MDHEN, CDR2 SYDVKM. CDR3: CASQTGGRGEQYF. The CDR3 DNA is TGTGCCAGCCAGACCGGCGGGAGGGGTGAGCAGTACTTC.

This chain links TRBV19 with TRBJ1-5; D might be TRBD1 (5 bases). This CDR3 contains 12 residues. CDR1 is LNHDA, CDR2 SQIVND, per germline (reference sequence). The V gene lost 9 bases and the J gene lost 6 bases, with 12 bases spanning the gap. CDR3 DNA sequence: TGTGCCAGGGTCCAGGGCGGTCAGCCCCAGCATTTT. Translating gives CARVQGGQPQHF.

The chain is built from TRBV7-2 and TRBJ2-2, with 7 bases that match TRBD1. The CDR3 is made up of 16 amino acids. The V segment lost 6 bases and the J segment 3 bases; nucleotides outside the gene matches: 10. Per germline, CDR1 SGHTA and CDR2 FQGNSA. The DNA for the CDR3 is TGTGCCAGCAGACCCAGGACAGGAAGGGACACCGGGGAGCTGTTTTTT. It is translated as CASRPRTGRDTGELFF.

The chain joins TRBV10-1 to TRBJ2-5; tentatively, D is TRBD1 (6 bases). In germline, CDR1 is WNHNN, CDR2 SYGVQD (reference sequence). V dropped 0 bases and J dropped 5 bases, with 16 bases sitting between them. The CDR3 spans 16 residues. The CDR3 protein is CASSESGQGQRETQYF. The CDR3 DNA reads TGCGCCAGCAGTGAGTCGGGGCAGGGGCAGAGGGAGACCCAGTACTTC.

V gene TRBV6-5 combines with J gene TRBJ2-1; 10 nucleotides match TRBD1. The CDR3 spans 13 residues. V gave up 6 bases and J gave up 8 bases; unmatched junction bases: 4. Germline CDR1 MNHEY, CDR2 SVGAGI. The CDR3 region is CASRDRGRDEQFF. The CDR3 nucleotides read TGTGCCAGCAGGGACAGGGGGAGGGATGAGCAGTTCTTC.

In this sample, this clone turned up a few times. The genes are TRBV3-1 (or the pseudogene TRBV3-2) and TRBJ1-2; no clear D. The CDR3 is 13 amino acids. Trimming cost V 3 bases and J 5 bases, with 10 bases left between them. Per the germline V gene, CDR1 is LGHDT and CDR2 is YNNKEL (reference sequence). The CDR3 reads CASSQNSIYGYTF. CDR3 coding DNA: TGTGCCAGCAGCCAGAATAGCATTTATGGCTACACCTTC.

The chain has TRBV18 and TRBJ1-1; 9 nucleotides agree with TRBD1. Germline CDR1 KGHSH, CDR2 LQKENI. There are 18 residues in the CDR3. With V trimmed by 5 bases and J by 5 bases, 18 bases remained unmatched. The DNA of the CDR3 is TGTGCCAGCTCAAGGGAAGCAACGGGACAGGGTGTGTGGACTGAAGCTTTCTTT. This codes for CASSREATGQGVWTEAFF.

The J gene is TRBJ2-7, the V gene TRBV18; 8 positions agree with TRBD1. CDR1 and CDR2 (germline): KGHSH, LQKENI. The CDR3 loop spans 14 amino acids. The junction had 5 bases not matched to a gene; V was cut back by 4 bases and J by 3 bases. CDR3 bases: TGTGCCAGCTCACGACAGGGGTCTTACTACGAGCAGTACTTC. Translation: CASSRQGSYYEQYF.

A few counts support this clone. The rearrangement joins TRBV5-5 to TRBJ2-1; perhaps TRBD1 as D (6 bases). This CDR3 region has 15 residues. CDR1 is SGHKS, CDR2 YYEKEE, per germline (reference sequence). Deletions cut 3 bases from V and 4 bases from J, with 14 bases between. The CDR3 sequence is CASSSRTQGYNEQFF. CDR3 coding DNA: TGTGCCAGCAGCTCTCGGACACAGGGATACAATGAGCAGTTCTTC.

The gene calls are TRBV6-4 and TRBJ2-1; D uncertain. Germline CDR1 reads MRHNA; CDR2 reads SNTAGT. Trimming shortened V by 0 bases and J by 0 bases, and 6 bases separated the two germline ends. CDR3 length: 15 residues. The CDR3 nucleotides read TGTGCCAGCAGTGACTCATCGGTCTCCTACAATGAGCAGTTCTTC. Amino acid sequence: CASSDSSVSYNEQFF.

The chain couples TRBV7-9 to TRBJ1-2; 9 bases line up with TRBD1. The J segment lost 6 bases and the V segment lost 5 bases, leaving 10 bases of the junction unmatched. CDR1 SEHNR and CDR2 FQNEAQ come from the germline V gene (reference sequence). This CDR3 spans 15 amino acids. CDR3 loop: CASSAAGTGTDGYTF. CDR3 DNA: TGTGCCAGCAGCGCCGCCGGGACAGGGACGGATGGCTACACCTTC.

The genes are TRBV6-5 and TRBJ1-5; D is unclear. V shed 5 bases and J shed 7 bases, with 15 bases lying between them. Germline V gene lookup returns CDR1 MNHEY and CDR2 SVGAGI. This CDR3 is 14 amino acids long. CDR3 DNA sequence: TGTGCCAGCAGTCATAAGAGGGCTTTACAGCCCCAGCATTTT. Its translation: CASSHKRALQPQHF.

J is TRBJ1-2 and V is TRBV11-2; maybe TRBD1 (6 bases). The CDR3 sequence is 15 residues long. Germline-derived CDR1 and CDR2 are SGHAT and FQNNGV. V gave up 0 bases and J gave up 4 bases, with 12 bases separating them. CDR3 in amino acids: CASSLDTGRPYGYTF. The CDR3 coding sequence is TGTGCCAGCAGCTTAGACACAGGGCGTCCCTATGGCTACACCTTC.

The chain recombines TRBV4-1 with TRBJ2-2, with D perhaps TRBD2 (6 bases). CDR3 size: 15 residues. The ends were cut back, 4 bases at V and 4 bases at J, with 13 bases in the middle. CDR1 is MGHRA, CDR2 YSYEKL, per germline. CDR3: CASSPQRVGTGELFF. CDR3 nucleotides: TGCGCCAGCAGCCCTCAGCGGGTGGGCACCGGGGAGCTGTTTTTT.

This rearrangement joins TRBV20-1 to TRBJ1-2; unclear D gene. The germline V gene encodes CDR1 DFQATT and CDR2 SNEGSKA (reference sequence). CDR3 size: 11 residues. V was cut by 5 bases and J by 4 bases, with 8 bases left in between. CDR3 region: CSALELYGYTF. DNA of the CDR3: TGCAGTGCTCTGGAGCTCTATGGCTACACCTTC.

The gene calls are TRBV6-2 or TRBV6-3 and TRBJ1-3, with D possibly being TRBD1 (5 bases). Between the trimmed V and J ends, which lost 2 bases and 0 bases, there was a span of 17 bases. The CDR3 spans 18 residues. CDR1 and CDR2 from the germline V gene are MNHEY and SVGEGT. CDR3 residues: CASSYETTGLVSGNTIYF. In DNA, the CDR3 is TGTGCCAGCAGTTACGAAACCACAGGCCTCGTCTCTGGAAACACCATATATTTT.

The genes are TRBV4-1 and TRBJ1-1; D is ambiguous. Germline assignment: CDR1 MGHRA and CDR2 YSYEKL. Trimming cost V 1 base and J 11 bases, with 14 bases left between them. This CDR3 is 13 amino acids long. CDR3 nucleotides: TGCGCCAGCAGCCAAGCATGGAGGGAGGCGGCTTTCTTT. This codes for CASSQAWREAAFF.

The chain uses TRBV6-1 and TRBJ2-2; a possible D gene is TRBD1 (6 bases). The CDR3 has 15 residues. Germline CDR1 MNHNS, CDR2 SASEGT. The germline V and J ends were trimmed by 3 bases and 4 bases, with 12 bases remaining between them. CDR3 residues: CASSDGTRATGELFF. The DNA of the CDR3 is TGTGCCAGCAGTGACGGGACACGAGCCACCGGGGAGCTGTTTTTT.

This sequence joins TRBV27 and TRBJ1-6, with TRBD1 as a possible D gene (5 bases). Germline V gives CDR1 MNHEY, CDR2 SMNVEV (reference sequence). The V end was cut by 7 bases, the J end by 0 bases, with 10 bases between. This CDR3 comprises 15 residues. DNA for the CDR3: TGTGCCAGCACGGAGGGGAGCTCCTATAATTCACCCCTCCACTTT. Translation gives CASTEGSSYNSPLHF.

This sequence joins TRBV27 and TRBJ1-1; 8 positions match TRBD1. Germline V lookup: CDR1 MNHEY, CDR2 SMNVEV (reference sequence). The CDR3 covers 14 residues. V shed 6 bases and J 4 bases; nucleotides not matched to a gene: 7. In nucleotides, the CDR3 is TGTGCCAGCAGAAACAGGGGGGTAAGCACTGAAGCTTTCTTT. It codes for CASRNRGVSTEAFF.

The rearrangement joins TRBV15 to TRBJ2-5; D uncertain. Germline assignment: CDR1 LNHNV and CDR2 YYDKDF (reference sequence). Deletions cut 0 bases from V and 3 bases from J, with 11 bases between. This CDR3 comprises 15 residues. CDR3 amino acids: CATSRDFPTKETQYF. In nucleotides, the CDR3 is TGTGCCACCAGCAGAGATTTCCCTACTAAAGAGACCCAGTACTTC.

This chain joins TRBV18 and TRBJ1-5; the D gene is possibly TRBD1 (6 bases). Looked up from germline, CDR1 is KGHSH and CDR2 is LQKENI. Trimming took 1 base from V and 5 from J, leaving 15 bases between them. The CDR3 sequence is 16 residues long. CDR3 protein: CASSPRAGDNYQPQHF. CDR3 in DNA: TGTGCCAGCTCACCACGGGCAGGGGACAATTATCAGCCCCAGCATTTT.

The rearrangement uses TRBV30 and TRBJ1-2; no clear D gene. V was trimmed by 2 bases and J by 12 bases, leaving 10 bases between them. There are 10 residues in the CDR3. Germline V gene sequence: CDR1 GTSNPN, CDR2 SVGIG (reference sequence). Here the CDR3 DNA reads TGTGCCTGGAGTCCAGGCAAGGACACCTTC. This translates into CAWSPGKDTF.

The genes are TRBV6-5 and TRBJ1-2, with 11 nucleotides matching TRBD1. Germline trimming cut 6 bases from V and 2 bases from J; bases unmatched to any gene: 2. Germline CDR1 and CDR2: MNHEY and SVGAGI. The length of the CDR3 is 14 residues. CDR3 loop: CASSRTGGNYGYTF. In nucleotides, the CDR3 is TGTGCCAGCAGCAGGACAGGGGGCAACTATGGCTACACCTTC.

The chain has TRBV7-9 and TRBJ1-1; TRBD1 matches 7 bases. J was trimmed by 4 bases and V by 5 bases; bases with no gene match: 10. The length of the CDR3 is 15 residues. CDR1 is SEHNR and CDR2 is FQNEAQ in the germline V gene (reference sequence). The CDR3 DNA reads as TGTGCCAGCAGCCCCGATACGACAGGGCTCACTGAAGCTTTCTTT. Encoded protein: CASSPDTTGLTEAFF.